This entry lists 11 T cell receptor beta chains sequenced from one sample in a study of identical twins. TCRdb re-analysed the 5' RACE reads in MiXCR, keeping a single row per CDR3 protein. Among a few hundred thousand distinct CDR3 sequences listed, roughly 8.6% were seen once. The same specimen was also included in a second study, on yellow fever vaccine responses in identical twins.

The sequencing sample was made of memory (CD45RO+) T cells sorted from blood. These receptors were taken from a woman in her late teens or twenties in good health.

This clonotype showed up many times. The rearrangement joins TRBV5-1 to TRBJ1-1, with 12 bases identical to TRBD1. There are 20 residues in the CDR3. V trimming: 1 base; J trimming: 0 bases; junction bases outside the gene matches: 13. Germline lookup yields CDR1 SGHRS and CDR2 YFSETQ. DNA for the CDR3: TGCGCCAGCAGCTTGCGCGGGACAGGGGGCGCAGAAAGGGTGAACACTGAAGCTTTCTTT. It yields the protein CASSLRGTGGAERVNTEAFF.

This clonotype was observed many times. The CDR3 DNA sequence: TGCGCCAGCAGCTTGGGCGGACACAGCTCCTACAATGAGCAGTTCTTC. This translates into CASSLGGHSSYNEQFF. The V and J genes are TRBV5-1 and TRBJ2-1, with D possibly matching TRBD1 (5 bases). Germline loops: CDR1 SGHRS, CDR2 YFSETQ. V gave up 0 bases and J gave up 0 bases, with 10 bases separating them. The CDR3 consists of 16 residues.

This clonotype was counted ten times or more. The chain is built from TRBV16 and TRBJ1-2; D is unclear. This CDR3 is built from 14 residues. Germline CDR1 is KGHSY and CDR2 is FQNENV. V was cut by 0 bases and J by 5 bases, with 10 bases left in between. CDR3 loop: CASSQSSGIYGYTF. The DNA of the CDR3 is TGTGCCAGCAGCCAATCGTCGGGGATTTATGGCTACACCTTC.

In DNA, the CDR3 is TGTGCCAGCAGCTCCGATCCGATCGGGTCAGGTCAGCCCCAGCATTTT. This codes for CASSSDPIGSGQPQHF. The chain is built from TRBV5-8 and TRBJ1-5; D call uncertain. The CDR3 contains 16 residues. Germline CDR1 SGHTS, CDR2 YDEGEE. V gave up 3 bases and J gave up 6 bases, with 19 bases separating them.

V gene TRBV20-1 combines with J gene TRBJ2-2; unclear D gene. V was pared by 1 base and J by 0 bases, with 15 bases between. The length of the CDR3 is 17 residues. Germline CDR1 is DFQATT and CDR2 is SNEGSKA (reference sequence). CDR3 residues: CSARALGEASNTGELFF. CDR3 DNA: TGCAGTGCTAGAGCCTTAGGAGAGGCCTCGAACACCGGGGAGCTGTTTTTT.

In its sample, this clonotype was seen many times. This chain joins TRBV20-1 and TRBJ1-5; TRBD1 might be the D (6 bases). The CDR3 runs to 15 residues. Trimming removed 0 bases from V and 9 bases from J, with 18 bases in between. CDR1 and CDR2 (germline): DFQATT, SNEGSKA (reference sequence). The CDR3 nucleotides read TGCAGTGCTAGAGAACCCGGACAGCCCGTGGGGCCCCAGCATTTT. Amino acids: CSAREPGQPVGPQHF.

This clonotype was counted ten times or more. This chain links TRBV6-1 with TRBJ2-7, with 11 bases that match TRBD2. Germline CDR1 and CDR2: MNHNS and SASEGT. With V trimmed by 6 bases and J by 3 bases, 7 bases remained unmatched. The length of the CDR3 is 15 residues. The CDR3 here is CASSQPGTSGYEQYF. CDR3 DNA sequence: TGTGCCAGCAGCCAACCCGGGACTAGCGGCTACGAGCAGTACTTC.

This clonotype was detected a few times. The chain couples TRBV19 to TRBJ2-1; D gene uncertain. The CDR3 runs 13 residues. Looked up from germline, CDR1 is LNHDA and CDR2 is SQIVND (reference sequence). Trimming left V 5 bases short and J 0 bases short, with 5 bases between. The CDR3 here is CASSAVSYNEQFF. CDR3 sequence (DNA): TGTGCCAGTAGTGCGGTCTCCTACAATGAGCAGTTCTTC.

This clonotype has only a few counts. The V and J genes are TRBV11-3 and TRBJ2-7; tentatively, D is TRBD1 or TRBD2 (5 bases each). V gave up 5 bases and J gave up 7 bases, with 15 bases separating them. The V gene's germline CDR1 is SGHNT and CDR2 YENEEA. This CDR3 is built from 13 residues. CDR3: CASSRDPLGEQYF. CDR3 sequence (DNA): TGTGCCAGCAGCCGGGACCCCCTGGGGGAGCAGTACTTC.

This clonotype was recorded a few times. This rearrangement joins TRBV3-1 to TRBJ2-1; D gene unclear. V was clipped by 1 base and J by 2 bases, with 9 bases between them. Per germline, CDR1 LGHDT and CDR2 YNNKEL (reference sequence). The length of the CDR3 is 15 residues. The CDR3 region has the DNA TGTGCCAGCAGCCAAGGGCTAGGGCCCTACAATGAGCAGTTCTTC. It yields the protein CASSQGLGPYNEQFF.

This chain connects TRBV3-1 to TRBJ2-1; 11 positions agree with TRBD2. With V trimmed by 0 bases and J by 8 bases, 9 bases remained unmatched. The CDR3 covers 17 residues. Germline V gene lookup returns CDR1 LGHDT and CDR2 YNNKEL (reference sequence). CDR3 sequence (DNA): TGTGCCAGCAGCCAAGATGGAGGTAGCGGGAGGGGGTATGAGCAGTTCTTC. Translated, it gives CASSQDGGSGRGYEQFF.